Listed below are T cell receptor beta chains from one sample, sequenced in a study of T cell repertoires in cytomegalovirus infection. TCRdb called the reads again in MiXCR, with one record for every CDR3 protein. Altogether approximately 500,000 distinct CDR3 sequences are present, approximately 10% being singletons, with the ten largest covering roughly a tenth. Sequenced material: PBMCs. The receptors were gathered from a human donor in good health (CMV status not recorded). Some clones in this sample may be carry-over from other donors' samples. Both conserved end residues are part of each CDR3. Each record gives: D gene, J gene, clone size, V gene, CDR3 DNA, CDR3 protein. D genes are given only for firm matches. The listing skips clone size in some rows; elsewhere it reads once, few, many or a size class.

>TRBD2|TRBJ2-1|many|TRBV7-2
TGTGCCAGCAGCCAAAGAGACCTAGCGGGAGATGAGCAGTTCTTC
CASSQRDLAGDEQFF
>NA|TRBJ1-5|many|TRBV4-2
TGTGCCAGCAGCCAAGCAGGGACTAGCAATCAGCCCCAGCATTTT
CASSQAGTSNQPQHF
>NA|TRBJ1-5|NA|TRBV7-9
TGTGCCAGCAGCTCATCCACAGGCCGCTCTCGCAATCAGCCCCAGCATTTT
CASSSSTGRSRNQPQHF
>NA|TRBJ2-7|few|TRBV4-2
TGTGCCAGCAGCCAAGATCGGGAAGGGGGGTACGAGCAGTACTTC
CASSQDREGGYEQYF
>NA|TRBJ2-1|few|TRBV20-1
TGCAGTCTTCGGGACTTCCAGGGCAATGAGCAGTTCTTC
CSLRDFQGNEQFF
>NA|TRBJ2-5|many|TRBV7-3
TGTGCCAGCAGCTTAAACACAGCCCCAGAGACCCAGTACTTC
CASSLNTAPETQYF
>NA|TRBJ1-6|few|TRBV27
TGTGCCAGCAGCAACAGGGACTCCTATAATTCACCCCTCCACTTT
CASSNRDSYNSPLHF
>NA|TRBJ2-6|few|TRBV20-1
TGCAGTGCTAACGACCCCAGGTTCTCTGGGGCCAACGTCCTGACTTTC
CSANDPRFSGANVLTF
>NA|TRBJ1-1|NA|TRBV9
TGTGCCAGCAGCGCCGATGGACGGATGAACACTGAAGCTTTCTTT
CASSADGRMNTEAFF
>NA|TRBJ1-6|many|TRBV12-3/TRBV12-4
TGTGCCAGCTGTCGGGTCATAAATTCACCCCTCCACTTT
CASCRVINSPLHF
>NA|TRBJ2-5|many|TRBV5-4
TGTGCCAGCAGCTTGTTAGGGCGGAACCAAGAGACCCAGTACTTC
CASSLLGRNQETQYF
>TRBD1|TRBJ1-2|few|TRBV29-1
TGCAGCGTTGAGGGACAGGGGACGGTTTATGGCTACACCTTC
CSVEGQGTVYGYTF
>NA|TRBJ2-3|many|TRBV7-9
TGTGCCAGCAGCTTTTCCCCGGACTTGGATACGCAGTATTTT
CASSFSPDLDTQYF
>TRBD1|TRBJ1-6|many|TRBV5-4
TGTGCCAGCCGGGAGGCAGGGGGCTCACCCCTCCACTTT
CASREAGGSPLHF
>NA|TRBJ1-1|many|TRBV19
TGTGCCAGTAGTATAGGAGGAACCATGAACACTGAAGCTTTCTTT
CASSIGGTMNTEAFF
>NA|TRBJ2-1|NA|TRBV10-3
TGTGCCATCAGTGAGTCTAGCGGTGACAATGAGCAGTTCTTC
CAISESSGDNEQFF
>TRBD1|TRBJ2-7|few|TRBV11-3
TGTGCCAGCAGCTTACACAGGGGAAGCGACGAGCAGTACTTC
CASSLHRGSDEQYF
>TRBD1|TRBJ1-1|few|TRBV2
TGTGCCAGCAGAGGACGGACAGGGAACACTGAAGCTTTCTTT
CASRGRTGNTEAFF
>NA|TRBJ1-6|few|TRBV2
TGTGCCAGCAGTGAGGAGGGAGATTCACCCCTCCACTTT
CASSEEGDSPLHF
>NA|TRBJ1-1|many|TRBV12-3/TRBV12-4
TGTGCCAGCAGTTTCCTCGACCGGAACACTGAAGCTTTCTTT
CASSFLDRNTEAFF
>NA|TRBJ1-5|many|TRBV12-5
TGTGCTAGTGGTTTGGCCCCGGGACGGGTGGGACAGCCCCAGCATTTT
CASGLAPGRVGQPQHF
>NA|TRBJ2-4|many|TRBV2
TGTGCCAGCAGTCCCATAGGGGTTGCCAAAAACATTCAGTACTTC
CASSPIGVAKNIQYF
>NA|TRBJ1-3|many|TRBV19
TGTGCCAGCACCCCCCTAGCCCCCAGATCCGGAAACACCATATATTTT
CASTPLAPRSGNTIYF
>NA|TRBJ1-5|NA|TRBV10-3
TGTGCCATCAGTGAGTCTGGAAACAATCAGCCCCAGCATTTT
CAISESGNNQPQHF
>NA|TRBJ2-7|NA|TRBV5-1
TGCGCCAGCAGCTTGGCCGGAAGGGGAGGAAGCTACGAGCAGTACTTC
CASSLAGRGGSYEQYF
>NA|TRBJ2-1|many|TRBV5-4
TGTGCCAGCAGCCAGGGACCGTGGGGCAATGAGCAGTTCTTC
CASSQGPWGNEQFF
>NA|TRBJ2-7|many|TRBV7-9
TGTGCCAGCAGTTTCAGTGGGGACCACGAGCAGTACTTC
CASSFSGDHEQYF
>NA|TRBJ1-5|many|TRBV7-3
TGTGCCAGCAGCTTAAGTGCTAATCAGCCCCAGCATTTT
CASSLSANQPQHF
>TRBD2|TRBJ2-1|many|TRBV6-1
TGTGCCAGCCCCACCCTCGGGCGGGAGGGTCTGTGGAATGAGCAGTTCTTC
CASPTLGREGLWNEQFF
>NA|TRBJ1-1|many|TRBV29-1
TGCAGCGTTGACAGGCGGACACCTGAAGCTTTCTTT
CSVDRRTPEAFF
>NA|TRBJ1-5|many|TRBV7-2
TGTGCCAGCAGCCTAGGGATTCGCCAGCCCCAGCATTTT
CASSLGIRQPQHF
>TRBD2|TRBJ2-1|many|TRBV28
TGTGCCAGCAGTACCCCAGGACTAGCGGGAGGGATGGATGAGCAGTTCTTC
CASSTPGLAGGMDEQFF
>NA|TRBJ1-3|few|TRBV19
TGTGCCAGTAGTATGTCGGAGCGGAACACCATATATTTT
CASSMSERNTIYF
>NA|TRBJ1-2|few|TRBV9
TGTGCCAGCAGCGTTGGATTAGGAGCTAACTATGGCTACACCTTC
CASSVGLGANYGYTF
>NA|TRBJ1-4|NA|TRBV10-3
TGTGCCACACGACAGAAGCTGAATGAAAAACTGTTTTTT
CATRQKLNEKLFF
>TRBD1|TRBJ1-2|many|TRBV5-1
TGCGCCAGCAGAACCGGGACAGGGGCTGTCCGGCACACCTTC
CASRTGTGAVRHTF
>NA|TRBJ1-2|many|TRBV6-5
TGTGCCAGCAGTTACTCCCCCGGCAGGGAGGATGGCTACACCTTC
CASSYSPGREDGYTF
>NA|TRBJ1-1|many|TRBV12-3/TRBV12-4
TGTGCCAGCAGTTTTCGGGGAAGCACTGAAGCTTTCTTT
CASSFRGSTEAFF
>TRBD1|TRBJ1-2|many|TRBV7-2
TGTGCCAGCAGCCAGGGACAGAACTATGGCTACACCTTC
CASSQGQNYGYTF
>TRBD1|TRBJ1-6|few|TRBV19
TGTGCCAGTAACAGGGGCGTGGATTCACCCCTCCACTTT
CASNRGVDSPLHF
>TRBD2|TRBJ2-1|many|TRBV25-1
TGTGCCAGCCGATCTAGCGGGAGCTCCTACAATGAGCAGTTCTTC
CASRSSGSSYNEQFF
>NA|TRBJ2-3|many|TRBV20-1
TGCAGTGCTAGAATCACGGGGAAGGATACGCAGTATTTT
CSARITGKDTQYF
>TRBD2|TRBJ2-5|few|TRBV29-1
TGCAGCGTGAGGACTAGCGGGGCACAAGAGACCCAGTACTTC
CSVRTSGAQETQYF
>NA|TRBJ2-7|NA|TRBV18
TGTGCCAGCTCACCCCCCGGGGTCCCCTACGAGCAGTACTTC
CASSPPGVPYEQYF
>TRBD1|TRBJ2-4|few|TRBV28
TGTGCCAGCAGTTGCTTGACAGGGGCGGCCAAAAACATTCAGTACTTC
CASSCLTGAAKNIQYF
>NA|TRBJ2-2|NA|TRBV6-5
TGTGCCAGCAGTTACTCGATAGGGGAGCACACCGGGGAGCTGTTTTTT
CASSYSIGEHTGELFF